Ten or more counts support the clone carrying this T cell receptor (beta chain). This specimen belongs to a study of Graves' ophthalmopathy and Graves' hyperthyroidism. V was clipped by 5 bases and J by 0 bases, with 13 bases between them. CDR3 length equals 15 residues. Per the germline V gene, CDR1 is MNHEY and CDR2 is SMNVEV (reference sequence). CDR3 regions of TCR beta were amplified from RNA transcripts. HTBI primers were used in a first-round RT-PCR, which preceded a second-round multiplex PCR. One entry per CDR3 protein results from TCRdb running MiXCR on the multiplex PCR reads. The table has roughly 410,000 distinct CDR3 sequences, approximately 15% seen once; the top ten hold about 7%.

The sequence came from a woman aged 18-29 years with stable Graves' hyperthyroidism. Sequences were obtained from peripheral blood. The rearrangement links TRBV27 to TRBJ1-1; the D gene is possibly TRBD1 (5 bases). The CDR3 DNA reads TGTGCCAGCAGTCCCCTGGGAGGGGTGAACACTGAAGCTTTCTTT. Translating it yields CASSPLGGVNTEAFF.